The next 29 T cell receptor beta chains were all read from a single sample in a study of cytomegalovirus exposure and HLA in healthy donors. The repertoire was sequenced with immunoSEQ multiplex PCR; TCRdb's copy has only in-frame clones and lacks some. Of over 150,000 clones listed, 75% to 85% are singletons. Sequencing was performed on PBMCs. Receptors were obtained from a woman aged 25 to 39 in good health and CMV-seropositive.

V and J are TRBV6-5 and TRBJ1-2; maybe TRBD1 (6 bases). The CDR3 length is 12 residues. The ends were cut back, 7 bases at V and 4 bases at J, with 10 bases in the middle. Germline lookup yields CDR1 MNHEY and CDR2 SVGAGI. CDR3 protein: CASTTGTYGYTF. The CDR3 DNA is TGTGCCAGCACAACAGGGACCTATGGCTACACCTTC.

This chain joins TRBV7-8 and TRBJ2-3; tentatively, D is TRBD1 (5 bases). CDR3 length: 17 residues. V was pared by 3 bases and J by 3 bases, with 19 bases between. Germline CDR1 SGHVS, CDR2 FQNEAQ. CDR3 sequence: CASSFLSSRVRTDTQYF. Here the CDR3 DNA reads TGTGCCAGCAGCTTCCTATCTTCCAGGGTTCGGACAGATACGCAGTATTTT.

J is TRBJ1-1 and V is TRBV9; 8 bases line up with TRBD1. CDR1 and CDR2 from the germline V gene are SGDLS and YYNGEE. The junction had 5 bases not matched to a gene; V was cut back by 3 bases and J by 1 base. The CDR3 runs 15 residues. CDR3 sequence (DNA): TGTGCCAGCAGCGGGTTCAGGGGGCCGAACACTGAAGCTTTCTTT. This sequence encodes CASSGFRGPNTEAFF.

The rearrangement links TRBV11-2 to TRBJ2-7; D uncertain. This CDR3 spans 13 amino acids. Germline V gives CDR1 SGHAT, CDR2 FQNNGV. V gave up 6 bases and J gave up 3 bases, with 12 bases separating them. DNA of the CDR3: TGTGCCAGCAGTTCCTATAACAGCTACGAGCAGTACTTC. As protein: CASSSYNSYEQYF.

The chain combines TRBV30 with TRBJ1-4; the D gene is possibly TRBD1 (6 bases). Germline V gives CDR1 GTSNPN, CDR2 SVGIG (reference sequence). CDR3 length equals 14 residues. V lost 7 bases to trimming and J lost 0 bases, with 12 bases between them. The CDR3 loop is CALMTGSTNEKLFF. CDR3 coding DNA: TGTGCCTTGATGACAGGCTCAACTAATGAAAAACTGTTTTTT.

This chain uses TRBV6-6 with TRBJ2-3; TRBD1 is a possible D gene (5 bases). Trimming stripped 8 bases from V and 2 bases from J, with 20 bases between. Per germline, CDR1 MNHNY and CDR2 SVGAGI (reference sequence). This CDR3 contains 16 residues. Here the CDR3 DNA reads TGTGCCAGCGGACAAGCCAAAGACCCGTACACAGATACGCAGTATTTT. Translated: CASGQAKDPYTDTQYF.

This clone was seen only a few times. The chain is built from TRBV9 and TRBJ2-7; 9 nucleotides agree with TRBD1. Germline V gene sequence: CDR1 SGDLS, CDR2 YYNGEE. This CDR3 is built from 14 residues. Trimming took 3 bases from V and 4 from J; bases not matched to a gene: 5. The DNA of the CDR3 is TGTGCCAGCAGCGCGGGACAGGGAGGGTACGAGCAGTACTTC. Its protein product is CASSAGQGGYEQYF.

The CDR3 here is CASSLGLGGLGDGYTF. The CDR3 DNA reads TGCGCCAGCAGCTTGGGTTTAGGAGGATTGGGAGATGGCTACACCTTC. The rearrangement uses TRBV5-1 and TRBJ1-2; D is undetermined. The CDR3 loop spans 16 amino acids. CDR1 SGHRS and CDR2 YFSETQ come from the germline V gene. V lost 0 bases, J lost 6 bases, and 18 bases lay in between.

This clone was counted a few times. V usage is TRBV5-4 and J usage is TRBJ1-1; D possibly corresponds to TRBD1 (6 bases). Germline CDR1 and CDR2: SGHNT and YYREEE (reference sequence). The CDR3 sequence is 15 residues long. The ends were cut back, 0 bases at V and 2 bases at J, with 11 bases in the middle. The CDR3 nucleotides read TGTGCCAGCAGCTTGGAGAGGGGGGGAAACACTGAAGCTTTCTTT. Its translation: CASSLERGGNTEAFF.

The chain recombines TRBV7-6 with TRBJ1-5; 7 bases map to TRBD1. CDR3 size: 16 residues. After removal of 0 bases from V and 1 base from J, the junction contained 3 bases not matched to a gene. The germline V gene has CDR1 SGHVS and CDR2 FNYEAQ. The CDR3 here is CASSLAQGESNQPQHF. CDR3 DNA: TGTGCCAGCAGCTTAGCTCAGGGGGAGAGCAATCAGCCCCAGCATTTT.

The V gene is TRBV27, the J gene TRBJ1-4, with D possibly being TRBD1 (5 bases). CDR1 is MNHEY, CDR2 SMNVEV, per germline (reference sequence). Trimming pared 0 bases from V and 6 bases from J, leaving 11 bases between. This CDR3 has 15 amino acids. The CDR3 DNA is TGTGCCAGCAGTTTATCCAACAGGTGGGATGAAAAACTGTTTTTT. Translating it yields CASSLSNRWDEKLFF.

This clone has only one observation. The DNA for the CDR3 is TGTGCCAGCAGTGTTCCGGGGACAGGGGGCTACGAGCAGTACTTC. Translating it yields CASSVPGTGGYEQYF. The rearrangement joins TRBV2 to TRBJ2-7; TRBD1 aligns across 11 bases. Germline V gene sequence: CDR1 SNHLY, CDR2 FYNNEI. Trimming at V came to 4 bases and at J to 3 bases, leaving 5 bases not matched to a gene. CDR3 size: 15 residues. Based on the CDR3 plus reference TRBV2 and TRBJ2-7, the full variable domain is EPEVTQTPSHQVTQMGQEVILRCVPISNHLYFYWYRQILGQKVEFLVSFYNNEISEKSEIFDDQFSVERPDGSNFTLKIRSTKLEDSAMYFCASSVPGTGGYEQYFGPGTRLTVT.

The chain has TRBV20-1 and TRBJ1-4, with no clear D. From germline, CDR1 is DFQATT and CDR2 SNEGSKA (reference sequence). The V end was cut by 5 bases, the J end by 12 bases, with 13 bases between. The CDR3 sequence is 11 residues long. The CDR3 DNA reads TGCAGTGCTCAAGCGGGCGGGGAACTGTTTTTT. Protein: CSAQAGGELFF.

The genes are TRBV2 and TRBJ1-4, with D maybe TRBD1 (5 bases). The V end lost 5 bases, the J end lost 4 bases, and 11 bases lay between the germline ends. CDR1 and CDR2 (germline): SNHLY, FYNNEI. This CDR3 region has 14 residues. The DNA for the CDR3 is TGTGCCAGCAGTCGACGCCAGGGTAATGAAAAACTGTTTTTT. Encoded protein: CASSRRQGNEKLFF.

The rearrangement links TRBV2 to TRBJ2-2; D is unclear. V lost 8 bases, J lost 0 bases, and 10 bases lay in between. This CDR3 comprises 14 residues. In germline, CDR1 is SNHLY, CDR2 FYNNEI. The CDR3 DNA reads TGTGCCAGCGTTGCTTTAGCGAACACCGGGGAGCTGTTTTTT. This gives the protein CASVALANTGELFF.

The rearrangement joins TRBV2 to TRBJ2-5, with TRBD2 matching over 14 bases. This CDR3 is built from 17 residues. The trim removed 2 bases at V and 5 bases at J, leaving 7 bases unmatched. Germline lookup yields CDR1 SNHLY and CDR2 FYNNEI. CDR3 DNA sequence: TGTGCCAGCAGTGAACCCGGGACTAGCGGGAGTGTGGAGACCCAGTACTTC. This gives the protein CASSEPGTSGSVETQYF.

The chain is built from TRBV27 and TRBJ1-5; D unclear. V lost 4 bases and J lost 9, with 10 bases in between. Per germline, CDR1 MNHEY and CDR2 SMNVEV (reference sequence). CDR3 length: 12 amino acids. The CDR3 reads CASSSGGMPQHF. The DNA for the CDR3 is TGTGCCAGCAGTTCCGGAGGGATGCCCCAGCATTTT.

The V gene is TRBV19, the J gene TRBJ1-2; perhaps TRBD1 as D (6 bases). The CDR3 runs to 13 residues. Deletions cut 6 bases from V and 4 bases from J, with 12 bases between. Germline CDR1 is LNHDA and CDR2 is SQIVND (reference sequence). The CDR3 coding sequence is TGTGCCAGTAGCATCCAGGGGTCCTATGGCTACACCTTC. Translated, it gives CASSIQGSYGYTF.

The chain links TRBV5-1 to TRBJ2-1; 7 positions match TRBD2. After removal of 0 bases from V and 7 bases from J, the junction contained 7 bases not matched to a gene. The CDR3 sequence is 15 residues long. CDR1 is SGHRS and CDR2 is YFSETQ in the germline V gene. CDR3 loop: CASSLVGGTFNEQFF. The CDR3 DNA is TGCGCCAGCAGCTTGGTGGGAGGGACGTTTAATGAGCAGTTCTTC.

The chain joins TRBV25-1 to TRBJ2-7, with 8 bases lining up with TRBD1. The ends lost 7 bases at V and 0 bases at J; junction bases unmatched: 11. The CDR3 length is 16 residues. Germline assignment: CDR1 MGHDK and CDR2 SYGVNS. The chain's CDR3 is CASTQGSGGLSYEQYF. In DNA form, the CDR3 reads TGTGCCAGCACTCAGGGATCAGGGGGCCTCTCCTACGAGCAGTACTTC.

This chain links TRBV6-5 with TRBJ1-1, with 10 positions matching TRBD1. The germline CDR1 and CDR2 sequences are MNHEY and SVGAGI. V lost 7 bases to trimming and J lost 9 bases; unmatched junction nucleotides: 8. CDR3 length: 13 amino acids. The CDR3 sequence: CASTPGQGDKAFF. CDR3 coding DNA: TGTGCCAGCACGCCCGGACAGGGGGACAAAGCTTTCTTT.

This sequence joins TRBV6-1 and TRBJ2-7; D call uncertain. CDR1 is MNHNS and CDR2 is SASEGT in the germline V gene. The V gene lost 4 bases and the J gene lost 6 bases, with 19 bases spanning the gap. The CDR3 length is 15 residues. In nucleotides, the CDR3 is TGTGCCAGCAGTGGCGCAGACTTCCCATATGGCGAGCAGTACTTC. As protein: CASSGADFPYGEQYF.

This rearrangement joins TRBV29-1 to TRBJ2-1; unclear D gene. CDR1 SQVTM and CDR2 ANQGSEA come from the germline V gene. The CDR3 sequence is 16 residues long. The V end was cut by 5 bases, the J end by 5 bases, with 22 bases between. The CDR3 sequence: CSVSDSIGSPNNEQFF. The CDR3 nucleotides are TGCAGCGTTTCCGACTCAATTGGGTCCCCCAACAATGAGCAGTTCTTC.

This clone was observed a few times. The genes are TRBV9 and TRBJ1-1; tentative D call: TRBD1 (6 bases). The CDR3 covers 18 residues. The V end was cut by 2 bases, the J end by 8 bases, with 28 bases between. Looked up from germline, CDR1 is SGDLS and CDR2 is YYNGEE. The CDR3, as DNA: TGTGCCAGCAGCGTTTCCCCAGCGACAGGCAGAGGGTCTAGCGAAGCTTTCTTT. Residues: CASSVSPATGRGSSEAFF.

The chain carries TRBV5-5 and TRBJ2-6, with unresolved D. Germline V lookup: CDR1 SGHKS, CDR2 YYEKEE (reference sequence). The CDR3 runs to 16 residues. The ends were cut back, 4 bases at V and 0 bases at J, with 11 bases in the middle. For the CDR3, the DNA is TGTGCCAGCAGCCGCTACAGAATCTCTGGGGCCAACGTCCTGACTTTC. Protein: CASSRYRISGANVLTF.

J is TRBJ1-1 and V is TRBV11-2; the match to TRBD1 covers 7 bases. CDR3 length: 14 residues. V trimming: 4 bases; J trimming: 4 bases; junction bases outside the gene matches: 6. CDR1 is SGHAT, CDR2 FQNNGV, per germline. CDR3 coding DNA: TGTGCCAGCAGCTCACAGGGGCGGCTCACTGAAGCTTTCTTT. This gives the protein CASSSQGRLTEAFF.

The chain has TRBV11-2 and TRBJ1-1; D not certain. CDR3 length equals 13 residues. Per germline, CDR1 SGHAT and CDR2 FQNNGV. Trimming left V 3 bases short and J 4 bases short, with 9 bases between. The CDR3 is CASSLDWRTEAFF. DNA of the CDR3: TGTGCCAGCAGCTTGGACTGGCGCACTGAAGCTTTCTTT. The variable domain in full, completed from reference TRBV11-2 and TRBJ1-1, reads EAGVAQSPRYKIIEKRQSVAFWCNPISGHATLYWYQQILGQGPKLLIQFQNNGVVDDSQLPKDRFSAERLKGVDSTLKIQPAKLEDSAVYLCASSLDWRTEAFFGQGTRLTVV.

The chain is built from TRBV6-5 and TRBJ1-1, with D perhaps matching TRBD1 (5 bases). This CDR3 is 13 amino acids long. V was pared by 2 bases and J by 3 bases, with 7 bases between. Germline V lookup: CDR1 MNHEY, CDR2 SVGAGI. CDR3 amino acids: CASSYGGDTEAFF. DNA of the CDR3: TGTGCCAGCAGTTACGGGGGGGACACTGAAGCTTTCTTT.

The chain couples TRBV5-1 to TRBJ2-3; TRBD1 is a possible D gene (6 bases). Germline V CDR1 and CDR2: SGHRS, YFSETQ. CDR3 length equals 15 residues. Trimming removed 2 bases at V and 6 bases at J, with 16 bases between. CDR3 DNA sequence: TGCGCCAGCAGCTTCGGGAACAGGGACGGGGATACGCAGTATTTT. Amino acid sequence: CASSFGNRDGDTQYF.